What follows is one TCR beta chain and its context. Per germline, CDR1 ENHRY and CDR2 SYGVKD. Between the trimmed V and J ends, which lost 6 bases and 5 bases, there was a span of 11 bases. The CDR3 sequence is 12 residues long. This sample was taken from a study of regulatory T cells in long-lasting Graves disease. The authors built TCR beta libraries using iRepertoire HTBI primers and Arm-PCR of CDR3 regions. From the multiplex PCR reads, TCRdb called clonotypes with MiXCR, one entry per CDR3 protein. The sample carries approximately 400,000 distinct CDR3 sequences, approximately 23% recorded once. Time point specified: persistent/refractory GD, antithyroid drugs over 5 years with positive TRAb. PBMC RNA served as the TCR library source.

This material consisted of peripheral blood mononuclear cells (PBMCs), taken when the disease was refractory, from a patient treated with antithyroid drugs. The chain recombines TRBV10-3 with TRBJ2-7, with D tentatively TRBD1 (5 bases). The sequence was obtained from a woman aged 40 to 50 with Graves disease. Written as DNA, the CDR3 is TGTGCCATCAGGGGGCCTAGAGACGAGCAGTACTTC. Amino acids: CAIRGPRDEQYF.